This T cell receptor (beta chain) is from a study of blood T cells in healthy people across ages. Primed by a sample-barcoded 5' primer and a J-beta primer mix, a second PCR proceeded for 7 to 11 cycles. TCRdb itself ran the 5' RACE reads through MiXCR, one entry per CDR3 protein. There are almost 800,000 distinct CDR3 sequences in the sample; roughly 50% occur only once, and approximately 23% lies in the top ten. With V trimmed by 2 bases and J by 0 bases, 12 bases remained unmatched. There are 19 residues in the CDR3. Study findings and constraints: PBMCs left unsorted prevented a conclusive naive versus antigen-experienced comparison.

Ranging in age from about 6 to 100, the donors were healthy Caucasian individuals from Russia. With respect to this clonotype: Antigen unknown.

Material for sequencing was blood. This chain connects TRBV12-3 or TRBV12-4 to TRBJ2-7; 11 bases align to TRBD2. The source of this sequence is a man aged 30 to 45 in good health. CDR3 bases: TGTGCCAGCAGTTTACACCTCCAGACTAGCGGGAATAGCTCCTACGAGCAGTACTTC. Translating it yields CASSLHLQTSGNSSYEQYF.